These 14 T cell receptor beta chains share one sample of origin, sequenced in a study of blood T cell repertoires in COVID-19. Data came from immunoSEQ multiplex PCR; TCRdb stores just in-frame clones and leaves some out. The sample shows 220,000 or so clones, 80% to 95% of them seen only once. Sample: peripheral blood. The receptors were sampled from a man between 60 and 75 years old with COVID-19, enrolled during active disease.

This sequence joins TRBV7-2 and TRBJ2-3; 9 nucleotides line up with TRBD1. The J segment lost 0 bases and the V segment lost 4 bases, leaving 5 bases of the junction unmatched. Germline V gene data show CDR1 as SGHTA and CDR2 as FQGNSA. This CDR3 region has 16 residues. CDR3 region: CASSSGTGISTDTQYF. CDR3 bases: TGTGCCAGCAGCTCCGGGACAGGGATTAGCACAGATACGCAGTATTTT.

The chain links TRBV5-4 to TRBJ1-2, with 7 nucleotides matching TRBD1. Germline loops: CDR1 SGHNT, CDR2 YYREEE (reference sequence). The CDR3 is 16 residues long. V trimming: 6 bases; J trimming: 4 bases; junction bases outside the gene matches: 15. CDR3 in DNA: TGTGCCAGCACCTGGAACAGGGGAGGCCAAAGCTATGGCTACACCTTC. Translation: CASTWNRGGQSYGYTF.

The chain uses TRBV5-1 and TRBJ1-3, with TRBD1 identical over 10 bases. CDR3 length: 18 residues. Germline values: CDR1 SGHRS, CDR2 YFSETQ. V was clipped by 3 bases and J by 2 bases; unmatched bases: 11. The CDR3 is CASSSGSRGQGTGNTIYF. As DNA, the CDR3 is TGCGCCAGCAGCTCGGGATCTAGGGGACAGGGGACTGGAAACACCATATATTTT.

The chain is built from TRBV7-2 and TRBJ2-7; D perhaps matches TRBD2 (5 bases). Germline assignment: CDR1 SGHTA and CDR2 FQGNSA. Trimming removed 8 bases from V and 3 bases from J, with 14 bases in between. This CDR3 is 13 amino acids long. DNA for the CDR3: TGTGCCAGCTCCCCCTCAGGACTCTACGAGCAGTACTTC. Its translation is CASSPSGLYEQYF.

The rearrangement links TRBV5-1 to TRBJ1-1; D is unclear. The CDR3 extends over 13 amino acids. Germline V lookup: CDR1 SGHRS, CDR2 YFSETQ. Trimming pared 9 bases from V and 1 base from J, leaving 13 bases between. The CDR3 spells CATRGVGNTEAFF. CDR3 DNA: TGCGCCACCCGAGGTGTCGGGAACACTGAAGCTTTCTTT.

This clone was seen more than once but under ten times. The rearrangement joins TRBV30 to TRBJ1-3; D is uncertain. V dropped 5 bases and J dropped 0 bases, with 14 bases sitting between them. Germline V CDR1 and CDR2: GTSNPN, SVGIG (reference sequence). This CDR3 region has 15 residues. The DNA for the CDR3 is TGTGCCTGGGAACCCGGGGTTAGCTCTGGAAACACCATATATTTT. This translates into CAWEPGVSSGNTIYF.

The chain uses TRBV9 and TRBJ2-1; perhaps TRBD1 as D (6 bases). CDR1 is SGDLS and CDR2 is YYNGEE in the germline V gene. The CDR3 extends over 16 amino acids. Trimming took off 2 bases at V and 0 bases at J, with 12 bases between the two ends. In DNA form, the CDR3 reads TGTGCCAGCAGCGTCAGTCAGGGGAGCTCCTACAATGAGCAGTTCTTC. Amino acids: CASSVSQGSSYNEQFF. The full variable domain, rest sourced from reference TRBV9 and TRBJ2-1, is DSGVTQTPKHLITATGQRVTLRCSPRSGDLSVYWYQQSLDQGLQFLIQYYNGEERAKGNILERFSAQQFPDLHSELNLSSLELGDSALYFCASSVSQGSSYNEQFFGPGTRLTVL.

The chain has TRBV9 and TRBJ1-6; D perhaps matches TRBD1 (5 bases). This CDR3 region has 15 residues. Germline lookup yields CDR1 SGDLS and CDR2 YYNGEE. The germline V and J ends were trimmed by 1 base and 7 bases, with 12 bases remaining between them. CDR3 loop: CASSVFQGSNSPLHF. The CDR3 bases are TGTGCCAGCAGCGTATTCCAGGGTTCGAATTCACCCCTCCACTTT.

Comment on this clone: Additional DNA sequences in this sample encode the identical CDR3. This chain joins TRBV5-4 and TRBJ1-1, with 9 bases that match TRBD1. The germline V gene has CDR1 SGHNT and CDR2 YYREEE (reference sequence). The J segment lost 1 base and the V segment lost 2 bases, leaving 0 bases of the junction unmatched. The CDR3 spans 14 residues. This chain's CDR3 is CASSLQGANTEAFF. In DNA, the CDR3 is TGTGCCAGCAGCTTACAGGGGGCGAACACTGAAGCTTTCTTT.

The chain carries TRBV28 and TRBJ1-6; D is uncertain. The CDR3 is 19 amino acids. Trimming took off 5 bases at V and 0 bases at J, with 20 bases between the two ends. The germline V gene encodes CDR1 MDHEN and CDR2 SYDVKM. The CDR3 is CASSLRGGGRLSYNSPLHF. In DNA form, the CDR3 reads TGTGCCAGCAGTCTCAGAGGCGGCGGAAGGCTCTCCTATAATTCACCCCTCCACTTT.

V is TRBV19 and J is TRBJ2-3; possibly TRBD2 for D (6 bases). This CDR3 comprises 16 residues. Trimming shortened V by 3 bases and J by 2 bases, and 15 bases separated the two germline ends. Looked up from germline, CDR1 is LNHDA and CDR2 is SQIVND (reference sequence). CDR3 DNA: TGTGCCAGTAGTATTCCGGACGGGGGAGTCACAGATACGCAGTATTTT. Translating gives CASSIPDGGVTDTQYF.

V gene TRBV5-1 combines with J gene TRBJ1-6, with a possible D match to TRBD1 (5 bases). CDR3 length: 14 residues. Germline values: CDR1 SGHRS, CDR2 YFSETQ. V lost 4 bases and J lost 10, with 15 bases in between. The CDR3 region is CASSPSGGFSPLHF. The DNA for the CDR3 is TGCGCCAGCAGCCCTAGCGGGGGTTTCTCACCCCTCCACTTT.

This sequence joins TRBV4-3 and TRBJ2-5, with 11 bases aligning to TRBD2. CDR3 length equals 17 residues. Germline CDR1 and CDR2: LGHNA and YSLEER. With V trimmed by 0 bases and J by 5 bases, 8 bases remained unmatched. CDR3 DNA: TGCGCCAGCAGCCAAGATCGCACTAGCGGGAGTCGGGAGACCCAGTACTTC. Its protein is CASSQDRTSGSRETQYF.

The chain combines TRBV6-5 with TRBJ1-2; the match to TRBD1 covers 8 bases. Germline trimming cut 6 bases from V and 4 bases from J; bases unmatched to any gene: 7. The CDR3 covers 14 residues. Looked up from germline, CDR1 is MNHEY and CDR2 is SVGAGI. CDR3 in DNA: TGTGCCAGCAGCTCCCAAACAGGGGGCTATGGCTACACCTTC. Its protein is CASSSQTGGYGYTF.